The entry below gives a single TCR beta chain sequence along with its context. These data are taken from a study of OX40 agonist ivuxolimab in advanced cancers. Study-level information: Across the patients, intravenous ivuxolimab was delivered every 2 weeks at 0.01 to 10 mg/kg. Anti-PD-1, anti-PD-L1 or anti-CTLA-4 therapy given earlier was allowed, and around 40% had some. Partial responses were achieved by three patients, one with hepatocellular carcinoma and two with cutaneous melanoma.

Exclusion applied to patients with autoimmune disease history or systemic immunosuppression. Clones were read by immunoSEQ multiplex PCR, and TCRdb kept only the in-frame ones, dropping some. The sample holds about 55,000 clones, just under 85% seen once. This CDR3 is 16 amino acids long. Germline V gene lookup returns CDR1 SGDLS and CDR2 YYNGEE. Germline trimming cut 4 bases from V and 3 bases from J; bases unmatched to any gene: 10. This clonotype was obtained from an adult with an advanced solid tumor such as melanoma, head and neck, liver or kidney cancer. The rearrangement uses TRBV9 and TRBJ2-7; 10 bases line up with TRBD1. The sample in question was CD4+ or CD8+ T cells sorted from blood, obtained in a trial of the OX40 agonist ivuxolimab. CDR3 sequence (DNA): TGTGCCAGCAGCCCGGGGGGCGGGACAGGGGTCTACGAGCAGTACTTC. It specifies CASSPGGGTGVYEQYF. The full variable domain, completed using reference TRBV9 and TRBJ2-7, is DSGVTQTPKHLITATGQRVTLRCSPRSGDLSVYWYQQSLDQGLQFLIQYYNGEERAKGNILERFSAQQFPDLHSELNLSSLELGDSALYFCASSPGGGTGVYEQYFGPGTRLTVT.